A single sample gave rise to the 25 T cell receptor beta chains below, sequenced in a study of T cells in Graves' hyperthyroidism and ophthalmopathy. The TCR beta CDR3 regions underwent amplification using RNA transcripts as the source. The HTBI set primed first-round TCR CDR3 RT-PCR. TCRdb redid the calling of the multiplex PCR reads with MiXCR, one entry per CDR3 protein. The table lists some 650,000 distinct CDR3 sequences, 16% of them singletons. Sample: blood. The receptors shown here come from a woman between 40 and 50 years old with Graves' ophthalmopathy.

The genes are TRBV3-1 and TRBJ2-1, with a possible D match to TRBD2 (7 bases). Germline loops: CDR1 LGHDT, CDR2 YNNKEL (reference sequence). The CDR3 runs 14 residues. Deletions cut 4 bases from V and 6 bases from J, with 13 bases between. CDR3 coding DNA: TGTGCCAGCAGCCGTCGGGGGGCTGGCAATGAGCAGTTCTTC. Encoded protein: CASSRRGAGNEQFF.

Many counts were recorded for this clonotype. This chain joins TRBV11-2 and TRBJ2-6, with D unclear. Germline V gives CDR1 SGHAT, CDR2 FQNNGV. Trimming removed 4 bases at V and 4 bases at J, with 8 bases between. This CDR3 spans 14 amino acids. The CDR3 nucleotides are TGTGCCAGCAGCTCCCCATGGGGGGCCAACGTCCTGACTTTC. It yields the protein CASSSPWGANVLTF.

The chain couples TRBV14 to TRBJ2-3; weak D call: TRBD1 (6 bases). CDR3 length equals 19 residues. V gave up 4 bases and J gave up 2 bases, with 25 bases separating them. From germline, CDR1 is SGHDN and CDR2 FVKESK. The CDR3 spells CASSPPGQRSWRSTDTQYF. The CDR3 DNA follows: TGTGCCAGCAGCCCCCCAGGACAGAGGTCGTGGAGGTCCACAGATACGCAGTATTTT.

This clonotype occurred a few times. At one of its ends the junction is not consistent with the germline gene, which may arise from a read error. The CDR3 DNA reads as TGTGCCAGCAGTTTAGCGCCGACAGTCTATGACTACACCTTC. Its protein product is CASSLAPTVYDYTF. The J gene is TRBJ1-2, the V gene TRBV12-3 or TRBV12-4; TRBD1 might be the D (5 bases). The CDR3 is 14 residues long.

A few counts support this clonotype. CDR3: CASSRGLGDEKLFF. The CDR3 region has the DNA TGTGCCAGCAGTCGGGGGCTTGGAGATGAAAAACTGTTTTTT. The chain joins TRBV6-1 to TRBJ1-4; maybe TRBD1 (6 bases). The CDR3 spans 14 residues. CDR1 is MNHNS and CDR2 is SASEGT in the germline V gene. Trimming shortened V by 5 bases and J by 6 bases, and 13 bases separated the two germline ends.

A remark on this clonotype: Relative to the germline gene, one junction end is altered; a read error may explain this. The chain recombines TRBV7-9 with TRBJ2-2, with D unclear. The length of the CDR3 is 14 residues. Germline assignment: CDR1 SEHNR and CDR2 FQNEAQ (reference sequence). CDR3: CASGLGQNTGELFF. The CDR3 bases are TGTGCCAGCGGCTTAGGCCAGAACACCGGGGAGCTGTTTTTT.

This clonotype was counted a few times. The CDR3 bases are TGTGCCAGCAGTTTGGGGATCTATAATTCACCCCTCCACTTT. This codes for CASSLGIYNSPLHF. The chain links TRBV12-3 or TRBV12-4 to TRBJ1-6, with D uncertain. There are 14 residues in the CDR3. The V and J ends lost 3 bases and 3 bases respectively, with 6 bases between them.

This clonotype came up many times. V and J are TRBV11-2 and TRBJ2-5; D possibly corresponds to TRBD1 (5 bases). CDR3 size: 14 residues. Trimming cost V 2 bases and J 1 base, with 8 bases left between them. CDR1 and CDR2 from the germline V gene are SGHAT and FQNNGV. CDR3 DNA: TGTGCCAGCAGCTTATCAGGGTTCCAAGAGACCCAGTACTTC. This codes for CASSLSGFQETQYF.

The chain links TRBV28 to TRBJ1-1; the match to TRBD1 covers 10 bases. With 6 bases clipped from V and 7 bases from J, the junction kept 14 bases outside the gene matches. Germline V gives CDR1 MDHEN, CDR2 SYDVKM. This CDR3 spans 16 amino acids. CDR3 residues: CASRPGTGAAIVEAFF. Here the CDR3 DNA reads TGTGCCAGCAGACCCGGGACAGGGGCCGCAATTGTTGAAGCTTTCTTT.

Ten or more counts support this clonotype. CDR3 in amino acids: CASSLAGGGGETQYF. The CDR3 DNA follows: TGTGCCAGCAGCTTGGCCGGCGGGGGGGGGGAGACCCAGTACTTC. The V gene is TRBV5-4, the J gene TRBJ2-5; TRBD2 agrees at 9 bases. After removal of 0 bases from V and 5 bases from J, the junction contained 5 bases not matched to a gene. This CDR3 contains 15 residues. Germline V lookup: CDR1 SGHNT, CDR2 YYREEE (reference sequence). Full variable domain (rest looked up from reference TRBV5-4 and TRBJ2-5): ETGVTQSPTHLIKTRGQQVTLRCSSQSGHNTVSWYQQALGQGPQFIFQYYREEENGRGNFPPRFSGLQFPNYSSELNVNALELDDSALYLCASSLAGGGGETQYFGPGTRLLVL.

This clonotype was seen many times. V is TRBV11-2 and J is TRBJ2-7; tentative D call: TRBD2 (6 bases). Trimming removed 5 bases from V and 5 bases from J, with 13 bases in between. In germline, CDR1 is SGHAT, CDR2 FQNNGV. The CDR3 contains 13 residues. CDR3 nucleotide sequence: TGTGCCAGCAGCCTTGGGTCGGGAGACGAGCAGTACTTC. Translating gives CASSLGSGDEQYF.

This clonotype was seen more than once but under ten times. V is TRBV6-5 and J is TRBJ2-1; 8 bases fit TRBD2. The germline gives CDR1 MNHEY, CDR2 SVGAGI. This CDR3 is built from 11 residues. The trim removed 4 bases at V and 11 bases at J, leaving 1 base unmatched. CDR3 loop: CASSLAGKQFF. For the CDR3, the DNA is TGTGCCAGCAGTTTAGCGGGGAAGCAGTTCTTC.

The chain carries TRBV2 and TRBJ1-1; 7 nucleotides align to TRBD1. Trimming cost V 8 bases and J 4 bases; bases outside gene matches: 7. Germline CDR1 and CDR2: SNHLY and FYNNEI. This CDR3 contains 13 residues. For the CDR3, the DNA is TGTGCCAGCGAGGGGGCACAAACCACTGAAGCTTTCTTT. Its protein is CASEGAQTTEAFF.

In its sample, this clonotype was seen a few times. V and J are TRBV20-1 and TRBJ2-1; 10 bases are a match to TRBD2. Germline V gene lookup returns CDR1 DFQATT and CDR2 SNEGSKA (reference sequence). The CDR3 spans 17 residues. Trimming removed 0 bases from V and 2 bases from J; junction bases left unmatched: 7. For the CDR3, the DNA is TGCAGTGCTAGAGATCTCGGGGGGACTAGCGCCTACAATGAGCAGTTCTTC. It is translated as CSARDLGGTSAYNEQFF.

This chain joins TRBV19 and TRBJ2-1, with TRBD2 matching 14 bases. CDR1 is LNHDA and CDR2 is SQIVND in the germline V gene (reference sequence). V was clipped by 5 bases and J by 4 bases; unmatched bases: 7. This CDR3 has 17 residues. This chain's CDR3 is CASSPGTSGGLYNEQFF. DNA of the CDR3: TGTGCCAGTAGTCCGGGGACTAGCGGGGGCCTTTACAATGAGCAGTTCTTC.

The chain joins TRBV5-1 to TRBJ2-7; 7 nucleotides match TRBD1. The CDR3 length is 16 residues. Germline lookup yields CDR1 SGHRS and CDR2 YFSETQ. The trim removed 0 bases at V and 3 bases at J, leaving 9 bases unmatched. The CDR3 coding sequence is TGCGCCAGCAGCTTGGTAGGGGGCCTAACCTACTACGAGCAGTACTTC. This encodes CASSLVGGLTYYEQYF.

This clonotype appeared many times. V gene TRBV6-1 combines with J gene TRBJ2-1; 14 nucleotides line up with TRBD2. In germline, CDR1 is MNHNS, CDR2 SASEGT. This CDR3 contains 17 residues. Trimming removed 8 bases from V and 7 bases from J; junction bases left unmatched: 13. The CDR3 region has the DNA TGTGCCAGCCGAACCGGGACTAGCGGGGGCGCGGGGAATGAGCAGTTCTTC. It codes for CASRTGTSGGAGNEQFF.

This clonotype was counted only a few times. The CDR3 DNA reads TGCGCCAGCAGACAGGGGGCGCGCCAAGAGACCCAGTACTTC. It yields the protein CASRQGARQETQYF. V and J are TRBV10-2 and TRBJ2-5; 9 bases line up with TRBD1. The V and J ends lost 6 bases and 1 base, in that order; junction bases with no gene match: 3. Looked up from germline, CDR1 is WSHSY and CDR2 is SAAADI. CDR3 length: 14 amino acids.

The chain links TRBV14 to TRBJ2-7, with D possibly TRBD1 on 5 matching bases. V lost 1 base and J 6 bases, leaving 13 bases between the germline ends. Per the germline V gene, CDR1 is SGHDN and CDR2 is FVKESK. The CDR3 covers 14 residues. The CDR3 DNA follows: TGTGCCAGCAGCCAAGGGGGCCCCCTGATCGAGCAGTACTTC. This translates into CASSQGGPLIEQYF.

In its sample, this clonotype was seen many times. The chain couples TRBV3-1 to TRBJ1-2; perhaps TRBD1 as D (5 bases). V lost 4 bases, J lost 2 bases, and 14 bases lay in between. The CDR3 is made up of 15 amino acids. Germline V gene lookup returns CDR1 LGHDT and CDR2 YNNKEL (reference sequence). DNA of the CDR3: TGTGCCAGCAGCCCGTTGTGGGGGATGAACTATGGCTACACCTTC. Translating it yields CASSPLWGMNYGYTF.

This clonotype has more than one count but fewer than ten. The rearrangement joins TRBV6-4 to TRBJ1-1; D not resolved. CDR1 and CDR2 from the germline V gene are MRHNA and SNTAGT. The V and J ends lost 9 bases and 5 bases respectively, with 13 bases between them. This CDR3 spans 12 amino acids. CDR3 in DNA: TGTGCCAGGTCCGGTAGAGGGACTGAAGCTTTCTTT. Protein sequence: CARSGRGTEAFF.

This sequence joins TRBV3-1 and TRBJ2-2, with TRBD2 identical over 8 bases. V was pared by 4 bases and J by 6 bases, with 10 bases of the junction left unmatched. Germline CDR1 LGHDT, CDR2 YNNKEL (reference sequence). The CDR3 covers 16 residues. The CDR3 is CASSPREGGTAGELFF. The CDR3 region has the DNA TGTGCCAGCAGCCCCCGGGAGGGCGGGACGGCCGGGGAGCTGTTTTTT.

In its sample, this clonotype was seen a few times. The chain links TRBV13 to TRBJ2-2; TRBD2 agrees at 13 bases. Germline assignment: CDR1 PRHDT and CDR2 FYEKMQ (reference sequence). The CDR3 has 18 residues. J was trimmed by 7 bases and V by 6 bases; bases with no gene match: 14. This CDR3 is CASRSQGLAGNLGGELFF. The CDR3 DNA follows: TGTGCCAGCAGATCTCAGGGACTAGCGGGAAATCTGGGCGGGGAGCTGTTTTTT.

In nucleotides, the CDR3 is TGTGCCAGCAGAAGGGACAGGGACTACAATGAGCAGTTCTTC. This gives the protein CASRRDRDYNEQFF. The J gene is TRBJ2-1, the V gene TRBV6-2 or TRBV6-3; 9 nucleotides align to TRBD1. CDR3 length equals 14 residues. After removal of 6 bases from V and 3 bases from J, the junction contained 3 bases not matched to a gene. Germline loops: CDR1 MNHEY, CDR2 SVGEGT.

The chain has TRBV28 and TRBJ1-4; no firm D call. V was pared by 5 bases and J by 0 bases, with 13 bases between. The CDR3 runs 16 residues. Germline lookup yields CDR1 MDHEN and CDR2 SYDVKM. The CDR3 region has the DNA TGTGCCAGCAGTCCCCGCTACAGACCAACTAATGAAAAACTGTTTTTT. It is translated as CASSPRYRPTNEKLFF.